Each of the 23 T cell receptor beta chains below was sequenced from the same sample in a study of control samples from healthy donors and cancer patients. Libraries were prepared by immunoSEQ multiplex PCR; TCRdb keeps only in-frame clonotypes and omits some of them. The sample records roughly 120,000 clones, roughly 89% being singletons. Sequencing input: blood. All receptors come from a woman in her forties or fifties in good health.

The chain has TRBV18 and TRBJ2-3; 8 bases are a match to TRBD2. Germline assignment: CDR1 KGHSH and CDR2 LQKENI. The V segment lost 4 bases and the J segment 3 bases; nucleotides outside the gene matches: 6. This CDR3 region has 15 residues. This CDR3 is CASSRGAGVTDTQYF. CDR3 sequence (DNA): TGTGCCAGCTCACGGGGAGCGGGAGTGACAGATACGCAGTATTTT.

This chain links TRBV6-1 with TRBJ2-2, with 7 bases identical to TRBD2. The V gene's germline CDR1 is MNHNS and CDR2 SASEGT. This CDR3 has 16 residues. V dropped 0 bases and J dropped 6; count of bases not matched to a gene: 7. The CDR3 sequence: CASSEALVGRAGELFF. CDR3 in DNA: TGTGCCAGCAGTGAAGCGTTAGTAGGGAGGGCCGGGGAGCTGTTTTTT.

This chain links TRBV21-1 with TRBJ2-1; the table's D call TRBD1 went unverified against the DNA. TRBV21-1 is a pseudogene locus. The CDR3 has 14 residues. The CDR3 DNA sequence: TGTGCCACTCAAGGACAGGGACTATACAATGAGCAGTTCTTC. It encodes CATQGQGLYNEQFF.

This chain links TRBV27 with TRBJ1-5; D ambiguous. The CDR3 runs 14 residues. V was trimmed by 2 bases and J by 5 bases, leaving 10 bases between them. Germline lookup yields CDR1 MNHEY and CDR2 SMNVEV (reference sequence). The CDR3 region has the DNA TGTGCCAGCAGTTTAAGTCCATCACATCAGCCCCAGCATTTT. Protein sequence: CASSLSPSHQPQHF.

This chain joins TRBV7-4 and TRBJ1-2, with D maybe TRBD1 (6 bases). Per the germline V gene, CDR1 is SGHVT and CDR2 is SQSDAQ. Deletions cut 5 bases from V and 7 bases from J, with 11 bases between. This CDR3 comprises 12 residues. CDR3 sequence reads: CASSPQGTGYTF. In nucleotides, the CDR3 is TGTGCCAGCAGCCCCCAGGGGACTGGCTACACCTTC.

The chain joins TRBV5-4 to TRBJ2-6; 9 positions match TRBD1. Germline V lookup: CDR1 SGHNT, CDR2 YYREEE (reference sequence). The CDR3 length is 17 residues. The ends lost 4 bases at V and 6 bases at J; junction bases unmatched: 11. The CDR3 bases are TGTGCCAGCAGCCTCGGACAGGGGCCAACCTTGGCCAACGTCCTGACTTTC. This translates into CASSLGQGPTLANVLTF.

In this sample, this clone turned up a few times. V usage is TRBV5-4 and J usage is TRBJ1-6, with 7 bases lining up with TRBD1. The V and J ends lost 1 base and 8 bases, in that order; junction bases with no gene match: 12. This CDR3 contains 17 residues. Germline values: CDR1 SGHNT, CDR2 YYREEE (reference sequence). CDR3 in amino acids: CASSLILGTASYSPLHF. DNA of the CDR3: TGTGCCAGCAGCTTGATTCTTGGGACAGCATCTTATTCACCCCTCCACTTT.

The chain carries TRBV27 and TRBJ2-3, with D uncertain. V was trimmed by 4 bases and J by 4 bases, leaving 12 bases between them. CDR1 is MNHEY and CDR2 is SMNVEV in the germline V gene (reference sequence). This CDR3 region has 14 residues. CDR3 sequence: CASSSSHAADTQYF. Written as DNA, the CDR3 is TGTGCCAGCAGTTCCTCACATGCAGCAGATACGCAGTATTTT.

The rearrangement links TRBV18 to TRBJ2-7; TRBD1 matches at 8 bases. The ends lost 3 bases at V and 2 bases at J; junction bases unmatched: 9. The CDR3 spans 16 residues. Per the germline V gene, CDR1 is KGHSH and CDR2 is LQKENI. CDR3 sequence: CASSPRRDRMTYEQYF. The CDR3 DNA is TGTGCCAGCTCACCTCGACGGGACAGGATGACCTACGAGCAGTACTTC.

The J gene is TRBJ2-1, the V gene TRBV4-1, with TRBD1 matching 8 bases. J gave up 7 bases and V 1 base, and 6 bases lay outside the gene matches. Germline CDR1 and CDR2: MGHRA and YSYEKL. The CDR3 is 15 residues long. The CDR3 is CASSQVPQGANEQFF. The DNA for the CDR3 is TGCGCCAGCAGCCAAGTCCCGCAGGGGGCAAATGAGCAGTTCTTC.

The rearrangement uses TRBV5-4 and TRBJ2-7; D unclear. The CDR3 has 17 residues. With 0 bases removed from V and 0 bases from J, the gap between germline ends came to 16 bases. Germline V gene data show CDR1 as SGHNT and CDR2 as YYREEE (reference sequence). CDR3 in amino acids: CASSLGPSVVSSYEQYV. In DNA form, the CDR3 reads TGTGCCAGCAGCTTGGGCCCCTCAGTGGTGAGCTCCTACGAGCAGTACGTC.

The CDR3 sequence: CASSPGSSYEQYF. In DNA, the CDR3 is TGTGCCAGCAGCCCAGGTAGCTCCTACGAGCAGTACTTC. V usage is TRBV3-1 (or the pseudogene TRBV3-2) and J usage is TRBJ2-7, with unresolved D. Trimming pared 4 bases from V and 0 bases from J, leaving 7 bases between. The CDR3 totals 13 residues. Per the germline V gene, CDR1 is LGHDT and CDR2 is YNNKEL (reference sequence).

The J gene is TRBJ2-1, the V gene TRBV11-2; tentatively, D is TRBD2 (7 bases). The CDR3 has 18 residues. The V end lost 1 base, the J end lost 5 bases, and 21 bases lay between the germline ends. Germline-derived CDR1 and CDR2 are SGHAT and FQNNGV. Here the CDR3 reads CASSLVGVMRGGNNEQFF. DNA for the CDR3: TGTGCCAGCAGCTTAGTAGGAGTAATGAGGGGGGGTAACAATGAGCAGTTCTTC. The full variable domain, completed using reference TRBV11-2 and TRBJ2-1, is EAGVAQSPRYKIIEKRQSVAFWCNPISGHATLYWYQQILGQGPKLLIQFQNNGVVDDSQLPKDRFSAERLKGVDSTLKIQPAKLEDSAVYLCASSLVGVMRGGNNEQFFGPGTRLTVL.

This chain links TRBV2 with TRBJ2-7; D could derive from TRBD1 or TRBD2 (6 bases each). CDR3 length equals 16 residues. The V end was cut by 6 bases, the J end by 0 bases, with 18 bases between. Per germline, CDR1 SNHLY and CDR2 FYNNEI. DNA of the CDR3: TGTGCCAGCAGGACCCGTGGGGGGCTGAGCTCCTACGAGCAGTACTTC. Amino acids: CASRTRGGLSSYEQYF.

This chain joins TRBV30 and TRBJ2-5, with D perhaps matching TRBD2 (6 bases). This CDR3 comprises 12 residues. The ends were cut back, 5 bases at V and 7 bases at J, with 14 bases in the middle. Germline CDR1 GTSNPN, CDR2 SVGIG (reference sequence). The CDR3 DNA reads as TGTGCCTGGGGGGAGGCTGCGGTGACCCAGTACTTC. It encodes CAWGEAAVTQYF.

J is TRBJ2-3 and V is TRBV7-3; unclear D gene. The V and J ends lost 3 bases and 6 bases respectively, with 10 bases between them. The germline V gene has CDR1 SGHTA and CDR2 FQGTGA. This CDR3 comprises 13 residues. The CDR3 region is CASSFTVRDTQYF. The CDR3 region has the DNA TGTGCCAGCAGCTTCACAGTGAGGGATACGCAGTATTTT.

CDR3: CASSARPWGTDTQYF. The CDR3 nucleotides are TGTGCCAGCAGTGCGCGACCTTGGGGGACAGATACGCAGTATTTT. This chain uses TRBV27 with TRBJ2-3, with D perhaps matching TRBD1 or TRBD2 (5 bases each). The germline V and J ends were trimmed by 5 bases and 3 bases, with 15 bases remaining between them. Germline V lookup: CDR1 MNHEY, CDR2 SMNVEV (reference sequence). This CDR3 is built from 15 residues.

The CDR3 here is CASSYDAGGNSPLHF. The CDR3 DNA reads TGTGCCAGCAGCTACGATGCAGGTGGTAATTCACCCCTCCACTTT. The gene calls are TRBV5-8 and TRBJ1-6, with no clear D. This CDR3 region has 15 residues. Trimming cost V 3 bases and J 6 bases, with 13 bases left between them. Germline V lookup: CDR1 SGHTS, CDR2 YDEGEE.

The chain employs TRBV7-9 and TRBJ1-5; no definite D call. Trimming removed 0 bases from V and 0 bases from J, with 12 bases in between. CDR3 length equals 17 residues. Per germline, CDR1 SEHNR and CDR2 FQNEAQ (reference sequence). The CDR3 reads CASSLAFGAYSNQPQHF. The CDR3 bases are TGTGCCAGCAGCTTAGCGTTCGGAGCTTATAGCAATCAGCCCCAGCATTTT.

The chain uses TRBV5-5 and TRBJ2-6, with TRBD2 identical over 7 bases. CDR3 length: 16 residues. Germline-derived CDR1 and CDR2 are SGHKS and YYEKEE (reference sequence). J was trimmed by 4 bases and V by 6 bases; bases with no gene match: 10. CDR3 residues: CASTLRGVRGANVLTF. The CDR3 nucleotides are TGTGCCAGCACCCTTCGGGGGGTACGAGGGGCCAACGTCCTGACTTTC.

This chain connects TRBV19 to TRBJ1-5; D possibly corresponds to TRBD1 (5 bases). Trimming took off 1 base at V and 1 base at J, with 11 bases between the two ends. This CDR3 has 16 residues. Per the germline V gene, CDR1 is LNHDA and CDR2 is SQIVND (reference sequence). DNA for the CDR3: TGTGCCAGTAGTATAGCGTCCCGGGACAGCAATCAGCCCCAGCATTTT. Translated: CASSIASRDSNQPQHF.

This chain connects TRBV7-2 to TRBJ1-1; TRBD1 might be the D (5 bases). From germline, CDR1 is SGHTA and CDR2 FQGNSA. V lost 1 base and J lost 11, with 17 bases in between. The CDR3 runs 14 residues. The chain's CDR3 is CASSLEPAGFDAFF. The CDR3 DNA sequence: TGTGCCAGCAGCTTAGAGCCGGCAGGGTTTGACGCTTTCTTT.

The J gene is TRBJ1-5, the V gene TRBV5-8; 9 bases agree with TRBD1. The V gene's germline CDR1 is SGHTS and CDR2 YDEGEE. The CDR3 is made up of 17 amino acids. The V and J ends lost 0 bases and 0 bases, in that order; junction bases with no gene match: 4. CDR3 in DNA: TGTGCCAGCAGCTTGGGACAGGGGGTACATAGCAATCAGCCCCAGCATTTT. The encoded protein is CASSLGQGVHSNQPQHF.